The next 10 T cell receptor beta chains were all read from a single sample in a study of human thymus T cells. Corrective cardiac surgery supplied the resected thymus tissue. Data came from immunoSEQ multiplex PCR; TCRdb stores just in-frame clones and leaves some out. The sample holds 86,000 or so clones, roughly 96% seen once. The sequenced material came from thymus tissue. Receptors were obtained from a boy under two years old with a congenital heart defect but otherwise immunologically healthy.

This chain uses TRBV19 with TRBJ1-1; TRBD1 aligns across 7 bases. Per the germline V gene, CDR1 is LNHDA and CDR2 is SQIVND (reference sequence). V trimming: 10 bases; J trimming: 3 bases; junction bases outside the gene matches: 23. The CDR3 extends over 18 amino acids. This chain's CDR3 is CATKQGIRTGGADTEAFF. Written as DNA, the CDR3 is TGTGCCACCAAACAGGGGATCAGGACAGGAGGGGCGGACACTGAAGCTTTCTTT.

The chain combines TRBV20-1 with TRBJ2-5; weak D call: TRBD2 (5 bases). Trimming took off 5 bases at V and 5 bases at J, with 9 bases between the two ends. CDR3 length: 11 residues. CDR1 is DFQATT and CDR2 is SNEGSKA in the germline V gene (reference sequence). The CDR3 nucleotides read TGCAGTGCTCCGGGGTCGGAGACCCAGTACTTC. Translated, it gives CSAPGSETQYF.

The chain is built from TRBV19 and TRBJ1-2; D is uncertain. The length of the CDR3 is 12 residues. V was shortened by 10 bases and J by 10 bases, with 19 bases between the two germline ends. CDR1 LNHDA and CDR2 SQIVND come from the germline V gene (reference sequence). CDR3: CATSGRTVDYTF. Written as DNA, the CDR3 is TGTGCCACCAGTGGGAGAACAGTAGACTACACCTTC.

V usage is TRBV5-6 and J usage is TRBJ2-2; TRBD1 aligns across 9 bases. The germline gives CDR1 SGHDT, CDR2 YYEEEE. J lost 0 bases, V lost 4 bases, and 13 bases had no gene match. The CDR3 covers 19 residues. CDR3 nucleotides: TGTGCCAGCAGCCAAGGGACAGGGAAAAAAAATTCGAACACCGGGGAGCTGTTTTTT. Its protein product is CASSQGTGKKNSNTGELFF.

The chain recombines TRBV5-1 with TRBJ2-3; the match to TRBD1 covers 8 bases. Germline CDR1 is SGHRS and CDR2 is YFSETQ. V shed 4 bases, J shed 0 bases, and the junction held 19 bases outside the gene matches. The length of the CDR3 is 20 residues. CDR3 nucleotides: TGCGCCAGCAGCCAAGTCCCGACAGGGGTCCCCCCGGCCAGCACAGATACGCAGTATTTT. This codes for CASSQVPTGVPPASTDTQYF.

V gene TRBV27 combines with J gene TRBJ2-5; TRBD2 is a possible D gene (6 bases). The CDR3 sequence is 15 residues long. Germline V gene data show CDR1 as MNHEY and CDR2 as SMNVEV (reference sequence). V shed 7 bases and J shed 5 bases, with 20 bases lying between them. CDR3: CASIAYGEAGETQYF. In nucleotides, the CDR3 is TGTGCCAGCATAGCCTACGGGGAGGCTGGTGAGACCCAGTACTTC.

CDR3 nucleotides: TGTGCCAGTAGTACGATTAGCGGGGGGGCCCGGTCACCCGGGGAGCTGTTTTTT. Amino acid sequence: CASSTISGGARSPGELFF. This chain connects TRBV19 to TRBJ2-2, with 11 bases matching TRBD2. Germline V gives CDR1 LNHDA, CDR2 SQIVND (reference sequence). V shed 4 bases and J 6 bases; nucleotides not matched to a gene: 13. CDR3 length: 18 amino acids. The complete variable domain, with remaining parts taken from reference TRBV19 and TRBJ2-2, reads DGGITQSPKYLFRKEGQNVTLSCEQNLNHDAMYWYRQDPGQGLRLIYYSQIVNDFQKGDIAEGYSVSREKKESFPLTVTSAQKNPTAFYLCASSTISGGARSPGELFFGEGSRLTVL.

The chain uses TRBV19 and TRBJ2-3, with D perhaps matching TRBD1 (5 bases). Trimming stripped 2 bases from V and 0 bases from J, with 24 bases between. Germline CDR1 LNHDA, CDR2 SQIVND (reference sequence). This CDR3 region has 20 residues. The CDR3 spells CASSISIDSLKDPSTDTQYF. CDR3 coding DNA: TGTGCCAGTAGTATAAGTATCGACAGCCTAAAGGACCCTAGCACAGATACGCAGTATTTT.

The genes are TRBV29-1 and TRBJ2-2; 12 nucleotides line up with TRBD1. The CDR3 sequence is 16 residues long. V lost 2 bases, J lost 5 bases, and 6 bases stayed unmatched. Looked up from germline, CDR1 is SQVTM and CDR2 is ANQGSEA. Written as DNA, the CDR3 is TGCAGCGTTGAACATCCGGGACAGGGGGCGACCGGGGAGCTGTTTTTT. This translates into CSVEHPGQGATGELFF.

The gene calls are TRBV7-2 and TRBJ2-1; 7 nucleotides agree with TRBD1. The germline CDR1 and CDR2 sequences are SGHTA and FQGNSA. Losses at the gene ends were 1 base for V and 7 bases for J; bases not matched to a gene: 7. The CDR3 extends over 15 amino acids. Here the CDR3 reads CASSLGAGGHNEQFF. In nucleotides, the CDR3 is TGTGCCAGCAGCTTAGGGGCAGGGGGTCATAATGAGCAGTTCTTC.